The sequence of this T cell receptor (beta chain) was determined in a study of shared clonotypes between healthy human individuals. TCRdb's copy holds only in-frame clones and misses some; the assay was immunoSEQ multiplex PCR. The sample has approximately 2,000,000 clones, 85% to 95% seen once. Study findings and constraints: What rarefaction showed was incomplete sorted-subset sequencing despite large depth.

Remarks on this clone: The antigen is unknown.

The receptor's source is a young man in good health. Some clones in this sample may be carry-over from other donors' samples. The sequencing input was naive CD4+ T cells from PBMCs. Stated subset: CD45RA+ positively selected.

The CDR3 spells CATARDRVYNEQFF. The CDR3 region has the DNA TGTGCCACCGCCCGGGACAGGGTCTACAATGAGCAGTTCTTC. The V and J genes are TRBV6-6 and TRBJ2-1; 9 nucleotides line up with TRBD1. Trimming at V came to 10 bases and at J to 3 bases, leaving 7 bases not matched to a gene. This CDR3 region has 14 residues. Germline-derived CDR1 and CDR2 are MNHNY and SVGAGI (reference sequence).